These 16 T cell receptor beta chains share one sample of origin, sequenced in a study of blood T cell repertoires in COVID-19. Here immunoSEQ multiplex PCR was the method, and the copy in TCRdb shows in-frame clones only, minus some. The sample lists some 200,000 clones, 80% to 90% occurring once. The sample consisted of PBMCs or T cells enriched from blood (not recorded which). All receptors come from a man between 40 and 49 years old who had recovered from COVID-19.

The chain is built from TRBV30 and TRBJ1-1; 8 bases map to TRBD1. CDR1 and CDR2 from the germline V gene are GTSNPN and SVGIG (reference sequence). The CDR3 length is 16 residues. Trimming cost V 3 bases and J 1 base; bases outside gene matches: 10. CDR3 loop: CAWRGYRTGRNTEAFF. In nucleotides, the CDR3 is TGTGCCTGGAGAGGATATAGGACAGGGCGGAACACTGAAGCTTTCTTT. Filled out from reference TRBV30 and TRBJ1-1, the complete variable domain reads SQTIHQWPATLVQPVGSPLSLECTVEGTSNPNLYWYRQAAGRGLQLLFYSVGIGQISSEVPQNLSASRPQDRQFILSSKKLLLSDSGFYLCAWRGYRTGRNTEAFFGQGTRLTVV.

This clone came up once. The rearrangement joins TRBV14 to TRBJ2-7; 8 nucleotides match TRBD1. The CDR3 is 15 amino acids. V shed 5 bases, J shed 1 base, and the junction held 7 bases outside the gene matches. Germline-derived CDR1 and CDR2 are SGHDN and FVKESK. CDR3 amino acids: CASSAGTGPSYEQYF. In DNA form, the CDR3 reads TGTGCCAGCAGCGCCGGGACAGGACCTTCCTACGAGCAGTACTTC.

The CDR3, as DNA: TGTGCCAGCAGTCCCGAGAGCGGGAGGTTAATAGATACGCAGTATTTT. Residues: CASSPESGRLIDTQYF. The chain uses TRBV27 and TRBJ2-3; 9 bases line up with TRBD2. Germline-derived CDR1 and CDR2 are MNHEY and SMNVEV (reference sequence). Unmatched junction bases numbered 11, after V lost 5 bases and J lost 5 bases. The CDR3 extends over 16 amino acids.

This clone showed up many times. The V and J genes are TRBV19 and TRBJ1-1; D not certain. Trimming pared 4 bases from V and 1 base from J, leaving 10 bases between. The CDR3 extends over 14 amino acids. Germline V CDR1 and CDR2: LNHDA, SQIVND (reference sequence). CDR3: CASSSYRENTEAFF. The CDR3 region has the DNA TGTGCCAGTAGTAGCTACCGGGAGAACACTGAAGCTTTCTTT.

The chain links TRBV30 to TRBJ1-5; a weak D match, TRBD1 (6 bases). The CDR3 is 13 residues long. Germline V lookup: CDR1 GTSNPN, CDR2 SVGIG (reference sequence). The V gene lost 3 bases and the J gene lost 7 bases, with 13 bases spanning the gap. For the CDR3, the DNA is TGTGCCTGGAGCTTACAGGGTGGGCAGCCCCAGCATTTT. Amino acid sequence: CAWSLQGGQPQHF.

The chain combines TRBV10-1 with TRBJ2-2, with 12 positions matching TRBD2. Trimming cost V 8 bases and J 6 bases; bases outside gene matches: 4. This CDR3 is built from 14 residues. Germline V CDR1 and CDR2: WNHNN, SYGVQD (reference sequence). The CDR3 region is CASQLAGGSGELFF. The CDR3 DNA reads TGCGCCAGCCAACTAGCGGGGGGCTCCGGGGAGCTGTTTTTT.

V gene TRBV3-1 (or the pseudogene TRBV3-2) combines with J gene TRBJ1-6; no clear D. CDR1 is LGHDT and CDR2 is YNNKEL in the germline V gene (reference sequence). The ends were cut back, 1 base at V and 13 bases at J, with 14 bases in the middle. The CDR3 has 14 residues. This chain's CDR3 is CASSQGANESPLHF. Written as DNA, the CDR3 is TGTGCCAGCAGCCAAGGAGCGAATGAGTCGCCCCTCCACTTT.

The chain has TRBV5-5 and TRBJ1-5; TRBD1 matches at 9 bases. The trim removed 5 bases at V and 6 bases at J, leaving 9 bases unmatched. Germline V gives CDR1 SGHKS, CDR2 YYEKEE (reference sequence). This CDR3 is built from 15 residues. The CDR3 is CASRLTGGEFQPQHF. CDR3 nucleotide sequence: TGTGCCAGCAGACTAACAGGGGGCGAGTTTCAGCCCCAGCATTTT.

The CDR3 region is CASSATGLAYKPYEQYF. In DNA, the CDR3 is TGCGCCAGCAGTGCGACAGGACTAGCGTATAAACCCTACGAGCAGTACTTC. The gene calls are TRBV5-1 and TRBJ2-7, with TRBD2 identical over 9 bases. V lost 5 bases and J lost 2; bases outside the gene matches: 14. The CDR3 is 17 residues long. From germline, CDR1 is SGHRS and CDR2 YFSETQ.

Turning to this clone: The sample contains more than one DNA sequence encoding this CDR3. The chain carries TRBV6-5 and TRBJ2-7; 12 bases line up with TRBD1. V was clipped by 8 bases and J by 4 bases; unmatched bases: 9. In germline, CDR1 is MNHEY, CDR2 SVGAGI. This CDR3 is built from 15 residues. CDR3 residues: CASSPRDRGPYEQYF. The CDR3 nucleotides read TGTGCCAGCTCCCCCCGGGACAGGGGGCCATACGAGCAGTACTTC.

The J gene is TRBJ1-6, the V gene TRBV28, with 8 bases lining up with TRBD1. Germline assignment: CDR1 MDHEN and CDR2 SYDVKM. The CDR3 spans 15 residues. V was pared by 6 bases and J by 9 bases, with 10 bases of the junction left unmatched. The CDR3 reads CASSYPTGGGSPLHF. DNA for the CDR3: TGTGCCAGCAGCTATCCAACAGGGGGTGGTTCACCCCTCCACTTT.

The V and J genes are TRBV3-1 (or the pseudogene TRBV3-2) and TRBJ2-1; D remains unclear. With 1 base removed from V and 6 bases from J, the gap between germline ends came to 7 bases. This CDR3 spans 13 amino acids. CDR1 and CDR2 from the germline V gene are LGHDT and YNNKEL (reference sequence). CDR3 sequence (DNA): TGTGCCAGCAGCCAAGGCCGCGGCAATGAGCAGTTCTTC. The encoded protein is CASSQGRGNEQFF.

The chain has TRBV3-1 (or the pseudogene TRBV3-2) and TRBJ1-2; no reliable D call. CDR3 size: 16 residues. V was pared by 4 bases and J by 0 bases, with 15 bases between. Per germline, CDR1 LGHDT and CDR2 YNNKEL (reference sequence). CDR3 amino acids: CASSLGGTSTNYGYTF. CDR3 nucleotides: TGTGCCAGCAGCCTTGGAGGCACCAGTACTAACTATGGCTACACCTTC.

V and J are TRBV29-1 and TRBJ1-1; D remains unclear. The CDR3 sequence is 11 residues long. Trimming left V 3 bases short and J 4 bases short, with 6 bases between. Germline V CDR1 and CDR2: SQVTM, ANQGSEA. CDR3 sequence reads: CSVDTSTEAFF. In DNA, the CDR3 is TGCAGCGTTGATACCAGCACTGAAGCTTTCTTT.

The V and J genes are TRBV7-8 and TRBJ1-6; 9 positions match TRBD1. Germline CDR1 and CDR2: SGHVS and FQNEAQ. Unmatched junction bases numbered 11, after V lost 6 bases and J lost 8 bases. The CDR3 runs to 16 residues. CDR3 in amino acids: CASSSRVDRGYSPLHF. The CDR3, as DNA: TGTGCCAGCAGTTCAAGAGTGGACAGGGGATATTCACCCCTCCACTTT.

This chain connects TRBV12-5 to TRBJ1-6; D might be TRBD1 (5 bases). Trimming removed 9 bases from V and 5 bases from J, with 14 bases in between. CDR1 and CDR2 from the germline V gene are LGHNT and FRNRAP. The CDR3 spans 14 residues. The CDR3 region has the DNA TGTGCTAGCGCCCGGGGGGGGGATAATTCACCCCTCCACTTT. It translates to CASARGGDNSPLHF.